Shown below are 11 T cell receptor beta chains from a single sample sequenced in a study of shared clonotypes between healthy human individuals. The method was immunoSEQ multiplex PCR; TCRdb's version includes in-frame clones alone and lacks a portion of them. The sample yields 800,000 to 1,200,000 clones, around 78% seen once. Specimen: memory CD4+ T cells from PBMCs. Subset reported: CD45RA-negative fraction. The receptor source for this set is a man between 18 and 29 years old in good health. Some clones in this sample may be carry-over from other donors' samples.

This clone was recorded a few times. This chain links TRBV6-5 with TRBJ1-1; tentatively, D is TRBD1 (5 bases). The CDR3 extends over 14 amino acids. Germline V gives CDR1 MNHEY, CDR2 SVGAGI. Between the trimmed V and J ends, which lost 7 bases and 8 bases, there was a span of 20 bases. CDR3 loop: CASTARQGESEAFF. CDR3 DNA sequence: TGTGCCAGCACCGCCAGGCAGGGAGAATCGGAAGCTTTCTTT.

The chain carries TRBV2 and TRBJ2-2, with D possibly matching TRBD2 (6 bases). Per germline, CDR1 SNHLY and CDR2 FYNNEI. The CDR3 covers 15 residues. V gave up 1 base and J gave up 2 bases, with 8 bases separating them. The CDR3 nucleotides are TGTGCCAGCAGTGAAGAGCGGGTTAACACCGGGGAGCTGTTTTTT. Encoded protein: CASSEERVNTGELFF.

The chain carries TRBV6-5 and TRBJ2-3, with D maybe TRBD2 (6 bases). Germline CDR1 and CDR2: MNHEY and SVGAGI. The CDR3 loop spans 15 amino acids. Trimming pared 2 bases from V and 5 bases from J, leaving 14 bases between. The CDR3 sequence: CASSYGAGFKDTQYF. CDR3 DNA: TGTGCCAGCAGTTACGGGGCGGGGTTCAAAGATACGCAGTATTTT.

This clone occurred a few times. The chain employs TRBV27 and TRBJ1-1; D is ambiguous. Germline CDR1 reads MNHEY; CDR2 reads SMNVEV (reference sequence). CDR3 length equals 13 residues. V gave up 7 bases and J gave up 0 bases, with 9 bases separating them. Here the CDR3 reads CASKLHLNTEAFF. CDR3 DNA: TGTGCCAGCAAGCTCCATTTGAACACTGAAGCTTTCTTT.

CDR3 loop: CASPKGFADTQYF. The CDR3 DNA is TGTGCCAGTCCGAAGGGTTTCGCAGATACGCAGTATTTT. The chain carries TRBV6-7 and TRBJ2-3; D call uncertain. TRBV6-7 is an ORF, and what it does is uncertain. There are 13 residues in the CDR3. The germline V and J ends were trimmed by 9 bases and 4 bases, with 14 bases remaining between them.

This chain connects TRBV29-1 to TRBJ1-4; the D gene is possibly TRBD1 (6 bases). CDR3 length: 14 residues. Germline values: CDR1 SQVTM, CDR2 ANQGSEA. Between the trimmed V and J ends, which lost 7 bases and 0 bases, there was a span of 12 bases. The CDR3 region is CSALDSATNEKLFF. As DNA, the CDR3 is TGCAGCGCCCTGGACAGTGCAACTAATGAAAAACTGTTTTTT. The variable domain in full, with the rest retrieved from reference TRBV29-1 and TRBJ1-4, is SAVISQKPSRDICQRGTSLTIQCQVDSQVTMMFWYRQQPGQSLTLIATANQGSEATYESGFVIDKFPISRPNLTFSTLTVSNMSPEDSSIYLCSALDSATNEKLFFGSGTQLSVL.

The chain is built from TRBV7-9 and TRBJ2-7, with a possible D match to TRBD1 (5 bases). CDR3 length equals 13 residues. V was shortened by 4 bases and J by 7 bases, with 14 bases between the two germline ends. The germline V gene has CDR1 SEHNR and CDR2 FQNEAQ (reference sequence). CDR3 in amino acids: CASSSTRDGEQYF. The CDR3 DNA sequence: TGTGCCAGCAGCTCGACCAGGGATGGAGAGCAGTACTTC.

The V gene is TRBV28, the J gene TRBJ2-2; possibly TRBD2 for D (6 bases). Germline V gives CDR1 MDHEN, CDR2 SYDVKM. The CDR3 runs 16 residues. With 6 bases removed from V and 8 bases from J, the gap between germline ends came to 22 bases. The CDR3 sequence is CASSLSPGLRVGELFF. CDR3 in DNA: TGTGCCAGCAGCCTATCCCCGGGACTGAGAGTAGGGGAGCTGTTTTTT.

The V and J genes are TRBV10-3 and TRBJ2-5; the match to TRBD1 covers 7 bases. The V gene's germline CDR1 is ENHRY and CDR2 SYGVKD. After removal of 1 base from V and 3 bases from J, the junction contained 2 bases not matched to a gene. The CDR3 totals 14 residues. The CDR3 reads CAISEWGQKETQYF. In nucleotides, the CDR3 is TGTGCCATCAGTGAGTGGGGACAGAAAGAGACCCAGTACTTC.

Written as DNA, the CDR3 is TGTGCCAGCTCGCGAGGGGACAGGGGTGAGCAGTTCTTC. This encodes CASSRGDRGEQFF. The V call is TRBV18, the J call TRBJ2-1, with 10 bases that match TRBD1. CDR1 and CDR2 from the germline V gene are KGHSH and LQKENI. The CDR3 totals 13 residues. After removal of 6 bases from V and 9 bases from J, the junction contained 5 bases not matched to a gene.

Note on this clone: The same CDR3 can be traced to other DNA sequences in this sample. The chain's CDR3 is CASSLGGLNTGELFF. The CDR3 bases are TGTGCCAGCAGCTTGGGGGGGCTGAACACCGGGGAGCTGTTTTTT. The rearrangement uses TRBV7-2 and TRBJ2-2; D possibly corresponds to TRBD2 (7 bases). From germline, CDR1 is SGHTA and CDR2 FQGNSA. Trimming took 3 bases from V and 1 from J, leaving 9 bases between them. CDR3 length equals 15 residues. Together with reference TRBV7-2 and TRBJ2-2, the CDR3 gives the full variable domain: GAGVSQSPSNKVTEKGKDVELRCDPISGHTALYWYRQSLGQGLEFLIYFQGNSAPDKSGLPSDRFSAERTGGSVSTLTIQRTQQEDSAVYLCASSLGGLNTGELFFGEGSRLTVL.